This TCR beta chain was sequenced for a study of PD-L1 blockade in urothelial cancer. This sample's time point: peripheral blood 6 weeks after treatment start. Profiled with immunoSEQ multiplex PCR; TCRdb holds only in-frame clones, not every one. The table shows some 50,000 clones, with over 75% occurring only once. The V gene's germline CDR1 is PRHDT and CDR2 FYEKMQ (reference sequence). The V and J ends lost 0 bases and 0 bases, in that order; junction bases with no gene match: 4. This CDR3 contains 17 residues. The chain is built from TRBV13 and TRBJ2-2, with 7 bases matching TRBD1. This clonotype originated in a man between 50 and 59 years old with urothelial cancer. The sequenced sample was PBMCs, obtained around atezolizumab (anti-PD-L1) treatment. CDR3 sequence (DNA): TGTGCCAGCAGCTTAGGATCGGGGACAGCGAACACCGGGGAGCTGTTTTTT. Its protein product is CASSLGSGTANTGELFF.